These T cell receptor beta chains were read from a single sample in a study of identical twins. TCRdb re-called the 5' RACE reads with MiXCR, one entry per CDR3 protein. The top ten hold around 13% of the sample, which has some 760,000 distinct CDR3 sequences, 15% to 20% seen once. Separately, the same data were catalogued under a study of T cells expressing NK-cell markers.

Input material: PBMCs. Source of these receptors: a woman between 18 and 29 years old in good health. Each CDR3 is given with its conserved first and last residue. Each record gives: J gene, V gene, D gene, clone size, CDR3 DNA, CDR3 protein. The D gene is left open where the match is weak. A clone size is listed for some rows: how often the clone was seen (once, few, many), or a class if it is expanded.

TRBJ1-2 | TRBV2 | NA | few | TGTGCCAGCAGTGACCAGGGATCCCCTCAGGGTGGCTACACCTTC | CASSDQGSPQGGYTF
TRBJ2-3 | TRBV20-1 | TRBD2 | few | TGCAGTGCTCCCACCCGGCGGGGGGGTGAAACGCAGTATTTT | CSAPTRRGGETQYF
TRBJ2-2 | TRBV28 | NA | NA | TGTGCCACCTGGTCGGGGCGTAACACCGGGGAGCTGTTTTTT | CATWSGRNTGELFF
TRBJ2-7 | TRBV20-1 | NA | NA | TGCAGTGCTAGTCCCCAAACGGGACGTAACCCCCTCTACGAGCAGTACTTC | CSASPQTGRNPLYEQYF
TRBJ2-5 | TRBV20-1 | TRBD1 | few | TGCAGTGCTAGTACAGGGGAGAACCAAGAGACCCAGTACTTC | CSASTGENQETQYF
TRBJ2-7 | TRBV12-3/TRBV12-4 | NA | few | TGTGCCAGCGGTCGTAGCGGCGAGCAGTACTTC | CASGRSGEQYF
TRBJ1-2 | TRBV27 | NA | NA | TGTGCCAGCAGTTTCCGGCTACAGGTCCCGGGCTACACCTTC | CASSFRLQVPGYTF
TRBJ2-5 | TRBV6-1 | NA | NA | TGTGCCAGCAGTGAAGAGGACTGGGTAGTGACCCAGTACTTC | CASSEEDWVVTQYF
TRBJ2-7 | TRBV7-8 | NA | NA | TGTGCCAGCAGCTTAGAGGGCAGGGCGGTTGGCGAGCAGTACTTC | CASSLEGRAVGEQYF
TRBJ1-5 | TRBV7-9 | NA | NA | TGTGCCAGCAGCTTAGAAGGGGTTCAGCCCCAGCATTTT | CASSLEGVQPQHF
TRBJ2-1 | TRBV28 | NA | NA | TGTGCCAGCAGTTTAGTCCAGGGGGGGGCTAATGAGCAGTTCTTC | CASSLVQGGANEQFF
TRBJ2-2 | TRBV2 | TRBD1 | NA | TGTGCCAGCAGGGGGGACAGGAACACCGGGGAGCTGTTTTTT | CASRGDRNTGELFF
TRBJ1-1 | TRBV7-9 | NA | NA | TGTGCCAGCAGCTCTCGTAAGGGAGGGCACACTGAAGCTTTCTTT | CASSSRKGGHTEAFF
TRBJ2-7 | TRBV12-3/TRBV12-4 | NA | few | TGTGCCAGCAGTTACCGGGGCCGGGAGCAGTACTTC | CASSYRGREQYF
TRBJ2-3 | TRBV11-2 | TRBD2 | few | TGTGCCAGCACCTTGGGGAGGTCCAGCGGGAGGTATACAGATACGCAGTATTTT | CASTLGRSSGRYTDTQYF
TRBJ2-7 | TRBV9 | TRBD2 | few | TGTGCCAGCAGCGTAGGGTTGAGCGGGGGGGCCCACGAGCAGTACTTC | CASSVGLSGGAHEQYF
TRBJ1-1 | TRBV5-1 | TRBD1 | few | TGCGCCAGCAGCTTCAATCGGGACAGCCCGAACACTGAAGCTTTCTTT | CASSFNRDSPNTEAFF
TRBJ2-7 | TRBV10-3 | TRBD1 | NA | TGTGCCATCAAGGTGGACAGGGGGATCAACGAGCAGTACTTC | CAIKVDRGINEQYF
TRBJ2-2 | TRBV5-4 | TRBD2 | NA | TGTGCCAGCAGCTTGGGACTAGCGGGAATCTCGAACACCGGGGAGCTGTTTTTT | CASSLGLAGISNTGELFF
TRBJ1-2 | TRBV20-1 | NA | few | TGCAGTGCCACCGGGACAACTTATGGCTACACCTTC | CSATGTTYGYTF
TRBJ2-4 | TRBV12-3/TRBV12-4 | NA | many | TGTGCCAGCAGTCCCATCGGGGGAAGAAAAAACATTCAGTACTTC | CASSPIGGRKNIQYF
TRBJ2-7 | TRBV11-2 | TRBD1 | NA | TGTGCCAGCAGCTCCTATAAGGACAGGGACTACGAGCAGTACTTC | CASSSYKDRDYEQYF
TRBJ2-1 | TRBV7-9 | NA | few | TGTGCCAGCAGCTTCGGGGCGGGAAGATCCTACAATGAGCAGTTCTTC | CASSFGAGRSYNEQFF
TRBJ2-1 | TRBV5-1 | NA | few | TGCGCCAGCAGCTTGGAGGCGTACTACAATGAGCAGTTCTTC | CASSLEAYYNEQFF